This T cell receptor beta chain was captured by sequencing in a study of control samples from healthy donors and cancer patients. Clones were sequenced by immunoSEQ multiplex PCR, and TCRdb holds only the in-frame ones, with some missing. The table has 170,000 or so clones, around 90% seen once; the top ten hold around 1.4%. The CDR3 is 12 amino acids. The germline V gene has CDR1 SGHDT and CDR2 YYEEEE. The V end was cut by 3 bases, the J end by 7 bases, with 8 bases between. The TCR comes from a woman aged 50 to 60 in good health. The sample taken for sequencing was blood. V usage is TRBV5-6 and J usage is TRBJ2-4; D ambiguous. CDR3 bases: TGTGCCAGCAGCTCGGTCAGGAACATTCAGTACTTC. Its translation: CASSSVRNIQYF.